The T cell receptor beta chain under discussion was sequenced for a study of response to subunit inactivated influenza vaccine (dated by TCRdb to the late 2010s). As for the study more broadly: Deep quantitative T cell receptor repertoire profiling was used in the study to track responses to a trivalent subunit inactivated influenza vaccine.

Here is what the overall study found, with its caveats: It was suggested by the authors that each seasonal influenza vaccination may recruit only a limited number of new T cells.

CDR1 and CDR2, per the germline V gene (reference sequence), are DFQATT and SNEGSKA. The CDR3 runs 11 amino acids, cysteine and phenylalanine included. Only the CDR3 part of the read is kept: 33 bases, read in frame from the first base. Libraries came from RT-PCR. Sequencing took place on an Illumina HiSeq 2500. TCRdb trimmed public reads at Q25 via fastp, called clones via MiXCR and kept in-frame beta chains. Under each unique CDR3 protein, matching rows form one entry showing the most common genes and DNA. Within this sample are 550,000 to 650,000 distinct CDR3 sequences, with 12% of them counted one time only. The ten largest make up roughly a tenth of the sample. In this sample, this clonotype turned up many times. This clone's antigen is unknown. Its ends do not fully match the called genes, so a read error is possible.

The chain is made from TRBV20-1 and TRBJ1-2; the D gene identity is not certain. The source is a man aged 50-59 years who received an inactivated influenza vaccine. Donor details come from another sample of the same person, matched by shared clones. The sample in question was PBMCs from blood, obtained on the day of vaccination. This receptor carries the CDR3 CSARDGPQEGF. The nucleotide sequence is TGCAGTGCTAGAGATGGTCCTCAGGAGGGCTTC.